The T cell receptor (beta chain) described here comes from a study of T cell repertoires in cytomegalovirus infection. Overall study context: In public TCR beta signatures, there were indications of both CMV infection and matching HLA type. Overall study findings and caveats: Pooled public TCR beta family frequency picked out CMV carriers with the relevant HLA. CMV-specific TCR beta clonotypes restricted by HLA-C dominated the ex vivo response.

This CDR3 spans 13 amino acids. The V gene lost 5 bases and the J gene lost 0 bases, with 7 bases spanning the gap. CDR1 and CDR2 from the germline V gene are MGHDK and SYGVNS. TCRdb re-analysed the reads in MiXCR, keeping a single row per CDR3 protein. The repertoire holds about 180,000 distinct CDR3 sequences, over 13% seen once, with around 27% in the top ten. This clonotype has more than one count but fewer than ten. The antigen is undetermined. A much more abundant neighbour one base away suggests this may be a read error. This TCR came from a human donor in good health (CMV status not recorded). Some clones in this sample may be carry-over from other donors' samples. Material for sequencing was PBMCs. V and J are TRBV25-1 and TRBJ1-1, with D hard to call. CDR3 amino acids: CASSNRVNTEAFF. The CDR3 DNA is TGTGCCAGCAGTAACCGGGTGAACACTGAAGCTTTCTTT.